The 16 T cell receptor beta chains in this list originate from one sample, sequenced in a study of blood T cells in healthy people across ages. Alongside a J-beta primer mix, a sample-barcoded 5' primer served in a second PCR lasting roughly 6 to 12 cycles. TCRdb re-called the 5' RACE reads through MiXCR, storing one row per CDR3 protein. This sample has about 1.5 million distinct CDR3 sequences, with approximately 43% found just once. Sequenced: blood. The receptor set was obtained from a woman under 30 in good health.

In regard to this clonotype: This clone may be a read error of a much larger clone one base away. The rearrangement links TRBV6-5 to TRBJ2-1, with a tentative D call TRBD1 (5 bases). The V end lost 6 bases, the J end lost 6 bases, and 12 bases lay between the germline ends. This CDR3 region has 13 residues. Per germline, CDR1 MNHEY and CDR2 SVGAGI. DNA of the CDR3: TGTGCCAGCAGCCCGACAGCCTGCAATGAGCAGTTCTTC. This gives the protein CASSPTACNEQFF.

This clonotype was observed a few times. The chain combines TRBV7-9 with TRBJ1-5; D remains ambiguous. Trimming shortened V by 5 bases and J by 3 bases, and 5 bases separated the two germline ends. Per germline, CDR1 SEHNR and CDR2 FQNEAQ (reference sequence). The CDR3 loop spans 12 amino acids. In nucleotides, the CDR3 is TGTGCCAGCAGCGCCACCAATCAGCCCCAGCATTTT. Protein product: CASSATNQPQHF.

The V gene is TRBV9, the J gene TRBJ1-2, with D perhaps TRBD1 (5 bases). The CDR3 covers 12 residues. Germline V CDR1 and CDR2: SGDLS, YYNGEE. V lost 2 bases and J lost 7, with 9 bases in between. CDR3 amino acids: CASSVAGCGYTF. CDR3 nucleotides: TGTGCCAGCAGCGTTGCAGGGTGTGGCTACACCTTC.

V gene TRBV29-1 combines with J gene TRBJ2-5, with TRBD2 as a possible D gene (6 bases). The length of the CDR3 is 13 residues. V was pared by 5 bases and J by 7 bases, with 17 bases between. Germline lookup yields CDR1 SQVTM and CDR2 ANQGSEA. The DNA of the CDR3 is TGCAGCGTTAAAGGAGTAGCAGCGGGGACCCAGTACTTC. This gives the protein CSVKGVAAGTQYF.

This clonotype was seen more than once but under ten times. The chain is built from TRBV6-5 and TRBJ2-4; tentatively, D is TRBD2 (7 bases). The DNA end lines up better with TRBJ2-5; the J call may be wrong. Germline V gene data show CDR1 as MNHEY and CDR2 as SVGAGI. The CDR3 runs 15 residues. Here the CDR3 reads CASSYSTGRGQTQYF. DNA of the CDR3: TGTGCCAGCAGTTACTCTACAGGGAGGGGCCAGACCCAGTACTTC.

This clonotype was detected only once. DNA for the CDR3: TGTGCCATCAGTCGGGACAGTCATGTAGAGCAGTACTTC. It codes for CAISRDSHVEQYF. The chain recombines TRBV10-3 with TRBJ2-4; 7 bases match TRBD1. The germline gives CDR1 ENHRY, CDR2 SYGVKD. The J segment lost 13 bases and the V segment lost 5 bases, leaving 11 bases of the junction unmatched. CDR3 length: 13 amino acids.

This clonotype was recorded many times. The chain links TRBV10-1 to TRBJ1-1; the D gene is possibly TRBD1 (5 bases). Between the trimmed V and J ends, which lost 2 bases and 5 bases, there was a span of 12 bases. There are 14 residues in the CDR3. Germline V gene data show CDR1 as WNHNN and CDR2 as SYGVQD (reference sequence). The CDR3 protein is CASSETEEGTEAFF. The DNA of the CDR3 is TGCGCCAGCAGTGAGACCGAGGAGGGGACTGAAGCTTTCTTT.

The genes are TRBV5-1 and TRBJ2-4; D possibly matches TRBD1 or TRBD2 (5 bases each). The V gene lost 4 bases and the J gene lost 13 bases, with 24 bases spanning the gap. This CDR3 has 15 residues. Germline V gene lookup returns CDR1 SGHRS and CDR2 YFSETQ. CDR3 bases: TGCGCCAGCAGCCCTCGCTTAGGGACGTCGGGTGAGCAGTACTTC. Residues: CASSPRLGTSGEQYF. Full variable domain (remainder filled in from reference TRBV5-1 and TRBJ2-4): KAGVTQTPRYLIKTRGQQVTLSCSPISGHRSVSWYQQTPGQGLQFLFEYFSETQRNKGNFPGRFSGRQFSNSRSEMNVSTLELGDSALYLCASSPRLGTSGEQYFGAGTRLSVL.

The V call is TRBV6-2 or TRBV6-3, the J call TRBJ1-1; D remains ambiguous. Germline V gene data show CDR1 as MNHEY and CDR2 as SVGEGT. V was clipped by 3 bases and J by 0 bases, with 11 bases between them. The length of the CDR3 is 15 residues. This CDR3 reads CASSYGPSMNTEAFF. The DNA of the CDR3 is TGTGCCAGCAGTTATGGACCCAGCATGAACACTGAAGCTTTCTTT.

CDR3: CASSYSSTGSYGYTF. The DNA for the CDR3 is TGTGCCAGCAGTTACTCGAGCACAGGCTCCTATGGCTACACCTTC. The chain recombines TRBV6-5 with TRBJ1-2; TRBD1 might be the D (5 bases). The V gene lost 0 bases and the J gene lost 4 bases, with 12 bases spanning the gap. Germline CDR1 and CDR2: MNHEY and SVGAGI. CDR3 length equals 15 residues.

Remarks on this clonotype: This CDR3 is missing its conserved last phenylalanine or tryptophan, likely due to a read error. This chain uses TRBV6-6 with TRBJ2-5; unclear D gene. CDR3 length equals 14 residues. Germline CDR1 MNHNY, CDR2 SVGAGI (reference sequence). Trimming took off 10 bases at V and 5 bases at J, with 20 bases between the two ends. The CDR3: CATKDSAGMETQYI. CDR3 bases: TGTGCCACCAAGGATAGTGCCGGTATGGAGACCCAGTACATC.

J is TRBJ1-2 and V is TRBV20-1, with D tentatively TRBD1 (6 bases). CDR3 length: 11 amino acids. CDR1 is DFQATT and CDR2 is SNEGSKA in the germline V gene (reference sequence). Trimming removed 3 bases from V and 6 bases from J, with 8 bases in between. In DNA, the CDR3 is TGCAGTGCTAGCGCAGGGGATGGCTACACCTTC. It specifies CSASAGDGYTF.

This clonotype was detected only a few times. This chain joins TRBV7-9 and TRBJ1-6; possible D gene TRBD1, 5 bases. V was trimmed by 7 bases and J by 7 bases, leaving 17 bases between them. The CDR3 contains 15 residues. Germline lookup yields CDR1 SEHNR and CDR2 FQNEAQ (reference sequence). CDR3 loop: CASTELGRGNSPLHF. The DNA for the CDR3 is TGTGCCAGCACCGAACTGGGACGAGGGAATTCACCCCTCCACTTT.

This clonotype showed up just once. A much larger clone differs by one base, so this may be a read error. The chain has TRBV4-1 and TRBJ1-2, with D possibly matching TRBD1 (6 bases). CDR3 size: 13 residues. Looked up from germline, CDR1 is MGHRA and CDR2 is YSYEKL. The ends were cut back, 6 bases at V and 8 bases at J, with 16 bases in the middle. CDR3 DNA sequence: TGCGCCAGCAGGGCTCAGGGGAAGGAGGGCTACACCTTC. Amino acids: CASRAQGKEGYTF.

The V and J genes are TRBV30 and TRBJ2-3, with TRBD1 matching 7 bases. The CDR3 has 14 amino acids. Losses at the gene ends were 0 bases for V and 4 bases for J; bases not matched to a gene: 4. The germline CDR1 and CDR2 sequences are GTSNPN and SVGIG (reference sequence). This chain's CDR3 is CAWSVGGASDTQYF. CDR3 DNA: TGTGCCTGGAGTGTAGGGGGCGCCTCAGATACGCAGTATTTT.

This clonotype turned up a few times. The DNA of the CDR3 is TGTGCCAGTTATCAGGGGCAAGAGACCCAGTACTTC. Translating it yields CASYQGQETQYF. The genes are TRBV28 and TRBJ2-5; D might be TRBD1 (6 bases). The ends were cut back, 9 bases at V and 2 bases at J, with 10 bases in the middle. The CDR3 length is 12 residues. Germline V CDR1 and CDR2: MDHEN, SYDVKM.